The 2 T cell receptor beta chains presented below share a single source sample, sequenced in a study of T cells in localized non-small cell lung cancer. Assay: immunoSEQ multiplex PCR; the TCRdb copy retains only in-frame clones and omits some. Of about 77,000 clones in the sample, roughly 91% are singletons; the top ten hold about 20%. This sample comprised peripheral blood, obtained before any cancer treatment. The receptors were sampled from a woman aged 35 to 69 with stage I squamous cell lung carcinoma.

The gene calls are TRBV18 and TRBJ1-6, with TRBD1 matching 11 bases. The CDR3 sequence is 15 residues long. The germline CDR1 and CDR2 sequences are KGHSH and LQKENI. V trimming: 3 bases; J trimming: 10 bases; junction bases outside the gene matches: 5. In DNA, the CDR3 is TGTGCCAGCTCACCCGGACAGGGGGCGAGATCACCCCTCCACTTT. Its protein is CASSPGQGARSPLHF.

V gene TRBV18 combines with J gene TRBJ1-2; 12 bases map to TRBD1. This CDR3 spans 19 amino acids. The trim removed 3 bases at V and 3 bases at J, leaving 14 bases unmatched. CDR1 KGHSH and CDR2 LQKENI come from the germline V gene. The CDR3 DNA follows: TGTGCCAGCTCACCGGGATCGGTGGGGACAGGGGGCGTTCACTATGGCTACACCTTC. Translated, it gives CASSPGSVGTGGVHYGYTF.